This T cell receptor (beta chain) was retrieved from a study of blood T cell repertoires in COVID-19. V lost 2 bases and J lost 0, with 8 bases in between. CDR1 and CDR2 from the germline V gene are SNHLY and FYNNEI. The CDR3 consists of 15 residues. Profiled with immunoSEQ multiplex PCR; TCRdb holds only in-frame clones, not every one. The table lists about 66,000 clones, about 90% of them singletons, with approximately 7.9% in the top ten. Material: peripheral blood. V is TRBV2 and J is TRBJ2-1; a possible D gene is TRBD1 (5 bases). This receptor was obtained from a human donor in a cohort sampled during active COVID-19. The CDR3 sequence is CASSERQGSYNEQFF. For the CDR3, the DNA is TGTGCCAGCAGTGAACGGCAGGGCTCCTACAATGAGCAGTTCTTC.